A single sample is the source of the 25 T cell receptor beta chains below, sequenced in a study of regulatory T cells in long-lasting Graves disease. Arm-PCR of CDR3 regions with iRepertoire HTBI primers generated TCR beta libraries. A single record per CDR3 protein comes from TCRdb applying MiXCR to the multiplex PCR reads. Here the sample spans roughly 500,000 distinct CDR3 sequences, 20% to 25% being singletons. Time point given: persistent/refractory GD, antithyroid drugs over 5 years with positive TRAb. Generation of the TCR library employed RNA extracted from PBMCs. The input for sequencing was peripheral blood mononuclear cells (PBMCs), taken when the disease was refractory, from a patient treated with antithyroid drugs. The receptors originated from a female donor with Graves disease.

This clonotype turned up a few times. The V gene is TRBV12-3 or TRBV12-4, the J gene TRBJ2-1; 13 positions match TRBD2. The CDR3 spans 15 residues. V shed 5 bases, J shed 8 bases, and the junction held 6 bases outside the gene matches. The CDR3 region is CASSVGLAGVDEQFF. The CDR3 coding sequence is TGTGCCAGCAGTGTCGGACTAGCGGGAGTGGATGAGCAGTTCTTC.

At least ten counts were recorded for this clonotype. The rearrangement joins TRBV2 to TRBJ1-2; D remains ambiguous. V lost 2 bases and J 8 bases, leaving 12 bases between the germline ends. CDR1 is SNHLY, CDR2 FYNNEI, per germline. The CDR3 has 13 amino acids. DNA of the CDR3: TGTGCCAGCAGTGAAAGTGGCGAGGCAGGCTACACCTTC. It codes for CASSESGEAGYTF.

Here the CDR3 reads CASSLRAGPNTEAFF. CDR3 coding DNA: TGTGCCAGCAGCCTTCGGGCAGGCCCGAACACTGAAGCTTTCTTT. The chain combines TRBV7-2 with TRBJ1-1; D is unresolved. Germline V gene sequence: CDR1 SGHTA, CDR2 FQGNSA. There are 15 residues in the CDR3. Trimming stripped 5 bases from V and 1 base from J, with 14 bases between.

V and J are TRBV12-3 or TRBV12-4 and TRBJ1-1, with 7 bases fitting TRBD1. The CDR3 has 14 residues. V was pared by 6 bases and J by 2 bases, with 6 bases of the junction left unmatched. CDR3 in DNA: TGTGCCAGCAGGGAGGGACAGCTTAACACTGAAGCTTTCTTT. Translated: CASREGQLNTEAFF.

The genes are TRBV11-3 and TRBJ1-1; no clear D. V lost 3 bases to trimming and J lost 2 bases, with 10 bases between them. Per germline, CDR1 SGHNT and CDR2 YENEEA. There are 14 residues in the CDR3. In nucleotides, the CDR3 is TGTGCCAGCAGCTTGAATGGGGATAACACTGAAGCTTTCTTT. It is translated as CASSLNGDNTEAFF.

This clonotype has ten or more counts. V is TRBV19 and J is TRBJ2-2; D may correspond to TRBD1 or TRBD2 (5 bases each). Trimming took 8 bases from V and 0 from J, leaving 19 bases between them. The CDR3 length is 17 residues. Germline lookup yields CDR1 LNHDA and CDR2 SQIVND (reference sequence). The CDR3 spells CASVRFGDGSNTGELFF. For the CDR3, the DNA is TGTGCCAGTGTAAGATTCGGGGACGGATCGAACACCGGGGAGCTGTTTTTT.

This clonotype has just a few counts. J is TRBJ2-3 and V is TRBV7-2; D possibly matches TRBD1 or TRBD2 (6 bases each). V dropped 8 bases and J dropped 6 bases, with 18 bases sitting between them. The CDR3 has 14 amino acids. Germline lookup yields CDR1 SGHTA and CDR2 FQGNSA. The CDR3 loop is CASRRSGAGDTQYF. In nucleotides, the CDR3 is TGTGCCAGCCGCCGGTCGGGGGCAGGCGATACGCAGTATTTT. The variable domain in full, completed from reference TRBV7-2 and TRBJ2-3, reads GAGVSQSPSNKVTEKGKDVELRCDPISGHTALYWYRQSLGQGLEFLIYFQGNSAPDKSGLPSDRFSAERTGGSVSTLTIQRTQQEDSAVYLCASRRSGAGDTQYFGPGTRLTVL.

The rearrangement uses TRBV20-1 and TRBJ1-2, with a tentative D call TRBD1 (6 bases). The length of the CDR3 is 15 residues. V was clipped by 2 bases and J by 9 bases, with 22 bases between them. Germline assignment: CDR1 DFQATT and CDR2 SNEGSKA (reference sequence). The CDR3, as DNA: TGCAGTGCTAGATTGGCAGGGACAATGCTCACTTGCTACACCTTC. This codes for CSARLAGTMLTCYTF.

Regarding this clonotype: Possible read error: a much larger clone is one base away. V and J are TRBV27 and TRBJ1-1; D remains ambiguous. CDR1 MNHEY and CDR2 SMNVEV come from the germline V gene (reference sequence). Trimming shortened V by 6 bases and J by 1 base, and 3 bases separated the two germline ends. The CDR3 extends over 11 amino acids. The CDR3 DNA follows: TGTGCCAGCAGGTGGAACACTGAAGCTTTCTTT. This translates into CASRWNTEAFF.

This clonotype was observed many times. CDR3: CASSFSGVEKLFF. Here the CDR3 DNA reads TGTGCCAGCAGTTTTTCGGGGGTTGAAAAACTGTTTTTT. The rearrangement joins TRBV28 to TRBJ1-4, with TRBD1 as a possible D gene (5 bases). CDR3 size: 13 residues. V lost 3 bases to trimming and J lost 7 bases, with 9 bases between them. Germline CDR1 and CDR2: MDHEN and SYDVKM.

This clonotype showed up just a few times. The CDR3 nucleotides read TGCAGTGCTGAAGACAGGGCCGTTTATAGCAATCAGCCCCAGCATTTT. It encodes CSAEDRAVYSNQPQHF. The chain combines TRBV20-1 with TRBJ1-5, with 7 bases fitting TRBD1. This CDR3 contains 16 residues. The trim removed 5 bases at V and 0 bases at J, leaving 10 bases unmatched. Germline lookup yields CDR1 DFQATT and CDR2 SNEGSKA (reference sequence).

This clonotype occurred a few times. The chain links TRBV4-2 to TRBJ1-1, with D unclear. Germline V CDR1 and CDR2: LGHNA, YNFKEQ. This CDR3 contains 13 residues. The V gene lost 2 bases and the J gene lost 3 bases, with 7 bases spanning the gap. CDR3 bases: TGTGCCAGCAGCCAATCGGGTTACACTGAAGCTTTCTTT. Translating it yields CASSQSGYTEAFF.

This clonotype was seen a few times. CDR3 bases: TGTGCCAGCAGCTTATCCCTAGCGGGAAGCACAGATACGCAGTATTTT. Residues: CASSLSLAGSTDTQYF. This chain links TRBV11-2 with TRBJ2-3; the match to TRBD2 covers 9 bases. V was pared by 2 bases and J by 0 bases, with 3 bases of the junction left unmatched. CDR3 length: 16 residues. Germline-derived CDR1 and CDR2 are SGHAT and FQNNGV. Full variable domain (outside the CDR3, taken from reference TRBV11-2 and TRBJ2-3): EAGVAQSPRYKIIEKRQSVAFWCNPISGHATLYWYQQILGQGPKLLIQFQNNGVVDDSQLPKDRFSAERLKGVDSTLKIQPAKLEDSAVYLCASSLSLAGSTDTQYFGPGTRLTVL.

This clonotype was counted only a few times. The V gene is TRBV14, the J gene TRBJ2-5; 13 positions agree with TRBD2. This CDR3 spans 15 amino acids. Trimming cost V 4 bases and J 3 bases; bases outside gene matches: 2. The germline CDR1 and CDR2 sequences are SGHDN and FVKESK. The CDR3 spells CASSRTSGGEETQYF. The DNA of the CDR3 is TGTGCCAGCAGCCGCACTAGCGGGGGGGAAGAGACCCAGTACTTC.

This clonotype was recorded once. Given a much more abundant clone one base away, this may be a read error. The genes are TRBV6-1 and TRBJ1-3; D is uncertain. Germline V gives CDR1 MNHNS, CDR2 SASEGT. The CDR3 length is 14 residues. CDR3 sequence: CASSAQSSGSTIYF. In nucleotides, the CDR3 is TGTGCCAGCAGTGCTCAGAGCTCTGGAAGCACCATATATTTT.

A note on this clonotype: Given a far larger clone just one base away, this is likely a sequencing read error. The V call is TRBV7-9, the J call TRBJ1-4, with D possibly TRBD1 on 6 matching bases. Germline CDR1 reads SEHNR; CDR2 reads FQNEAQ (reference sequence). This CDR3 has 15 amino acids. The ends were cut back, 2 bases at V and 5 bases at J, with 12 bases in the middle. The CDR3 here is CASSLSGTPNEKLFF. CDR3 nucleotides: TGTGCCAGCAGCTTAAGCGGGACACCAAATGAAAAACTGTTTTTT.

This clonotype was counted ten times or more. The rearrangement links TRBV2 to TRBJ2-7; D is tentatively TRBD1 or TRBD2 (5 bases each). The germline V gene has CDR1 SNHLY and CDR2 FYNNEI. V lost 7 bases and J 5 bases, leaving 18 bases between the germline ends. There are 14 residues in the CDR3. CDR3: CASTPLEGSNEQYF. Here the CDR3 DNA reads TGTGCCAGCACTCCTCTTGAGGGGAGCAACGAGCAGTACTTC.

The V and J genes are TRBV27 and TRBJ2-3; 7 bases map to TRBD1. Trimming took 4 bases from V and 2 from J; bases not matched to a gene: 6. CDR3 length equals 15 residues. Germline V CDR1 and CDR2: MNHEY, SMNVEV (reference sequence). CDR3 region: CASSYRDSDTDTQYF. DNA of the CDR3: TGTGCCAGCAGTTACCGGGACAGTGACACAGATACGCAGTATTTT.

This clonotype was seen repeatedly, ten times or more. The chain uses TRBV20-1 and TRBJ1-1; D remains ambiguous. The CDR3 is made up of 12 amino acids. The V gene lost 1 base and the J gene lost 2 bases, with 5 bases spanning the gap. Looked up from germline, CDR1 is DFQATT and CDR2 is SNEGSKA (reference sequence). CDR3 coding DNA: TGCAGTGCTAGAGCGGGTAACACTGAAGCTTTCTTT. It codes for CSARAGNTEAFF.

This chain connects TRBV20-1 to TRBJ2-5, with TRBD1 identical over 7 bases. The CDR3 runs to 19 residues. CDR1 and CDR2 (germline): DFQATT, SNEGSKA (reference sequence). The junction had 23 bases not matched to a gene; V was cut back by 6 bases and J by 1 base. The chain's CDR3 is CSAARPRQGSRGLQETQYF. CDR3 in DNA: TGCAGTGCCGCCCGCCCAAGACAGGGAAGTCGCGGGCTCCAAGAGACCCAGTACTTC.

This clonotype was observed at least ten times. The chain combines TRBV28 with TRBJ2-6; D is ambiguous. The CDR3 extends over 15 amino acids. CDR1 and CDR2 from the germline V gene are MDHEN and SYDVKM. The V end lost 5 bases, the J end lost 0 bases, and 8 bases lay between the germline ends. CDR3: CASSTRVSGANVLTF. The CDR3 bases are TGTGCCAGCAGTACTCGGGTCTCTGGGGCCAACGTCCTGACTTTC.

J is TRBJ2-2 and V is TRBV3-1, with 7 bases matching TRBD1. CDR1 is LGHDT, CDR2 YNNKEL, per germline (reference sequence). There are 15 residues in the CDR3. V lost 4 bases to trimming and J lost 1 base; unmatched junction nucleotides: 3. The CDR3 spells CASSLGQLNTGELFF. CDR3 in DNA: TGTGCCAGCAGCCTGGGACAGCTGAACACCGGGGAGCTGTTTTTT. The variable domain in full, with the rest retrieved from reference TRBV3-1 and TRBJ2-2, is DTAVSQTPKYLVTQMGNDKSIKCEQNLGHDTMYWYKQDSKKFLKIMFSYNNKELIINETVPNRFSPKSPDKAHLNLHINSLELGDSAVYFCASSLGQLNTGELFFGEGSRLTVL.

This clonotype has a handful of counts. V and J are TRBV6-1 and TRBJ2-7, with D unresolved. The CDR3 loop spans 13 amino acids. V lost 4 bases, J lost 2 bases, and 9 bases lay in between. Germline loops: CDR1 MNHNS, CDR2 SASEGT. CDR3 sequence: CASSVAAAYEQYF. DNA of the CDR3: TGTGCCAGCAGTGTAGCTGCCGCCTACGAGCAGTACTTC.

V and J are TRBV13 and TRBJ1-4; 8 bases align to TRBD1. From germline, CDR1 is PRHDT and CDR2 FYEKMQ (reference sequence). The length of the CDR3 is 17 residues. Germline trimming cut 5 bases from V and 8 bases from J; bases unmatched to any gene: 16. The CDR3 protein is CASSPTGQGAFEEKLFF. The CDR3 DNA reads as TGTGCCAGCAGCCCCACCGGCCAGGGGGCGTTCGAGGAAAAACTGTTTTTT.

This clonotype was counted only a few times. This chain links TRBV2 with TRBJ2-1; D uncertain. Trimming removed 0 bases from V and 9 bases from J, with 15 bases in between. Per the germline V gene, CDR1 is SNHLY and CDR2 is FYNNEI. The CDR3 spans 15 residues. In DNA, the CDR3 is TGTGCCAGCAGTGAAGCGCTTTGGGAACCCGGTGAGCAGTTCTTC. This codes for CASSEALWEPGEQFF.